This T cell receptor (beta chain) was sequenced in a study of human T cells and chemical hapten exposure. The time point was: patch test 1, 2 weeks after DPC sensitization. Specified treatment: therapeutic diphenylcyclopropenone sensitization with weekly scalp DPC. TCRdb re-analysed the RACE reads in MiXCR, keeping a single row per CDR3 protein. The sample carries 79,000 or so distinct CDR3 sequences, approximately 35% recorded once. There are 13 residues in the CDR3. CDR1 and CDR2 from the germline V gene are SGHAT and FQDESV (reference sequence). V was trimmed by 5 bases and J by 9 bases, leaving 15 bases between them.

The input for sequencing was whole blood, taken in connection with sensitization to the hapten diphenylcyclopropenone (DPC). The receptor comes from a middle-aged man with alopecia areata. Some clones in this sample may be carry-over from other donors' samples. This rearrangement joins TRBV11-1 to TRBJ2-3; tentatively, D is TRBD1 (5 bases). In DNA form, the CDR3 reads TGTGCCAGCAGCGCGCAGGGTCACCGCACGCAGTATTTT. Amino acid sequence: CASSAQGHRTQYF. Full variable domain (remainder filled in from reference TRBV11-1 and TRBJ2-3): EAEVAQSPRYKITEKSQAVAFWCDPISGHATLYWYRQILGQGPELLVQFQDESVVDDSQLPKDRFSAERLKGVDSTLKIQPAELGDSAMYLCASSAQGHRTQYFGPGTRLTVL.